The 10 T cell receptor beta chains below come from one sample, sequenced in a study of OX40 agonist ivuxolimab in advanced cancers. TCRdb's copy holds only in-frame clones and misses some; the assay was immunoSEQ multiplex PCR. The sample lists around 27,000 clones, around three quarters occurring once. The specimen was CD4+ or CD8+ T cells sorted from blood, collected in a trial of the OX40 agonist ivuxolimab. All receptors come from an adult with an advanced solid tumor such as melanoma, head and neck, liver or kidney cancer.

The genes are TRBV19 and TRBJ1-1; unclear D gene. There are 13 residues in the CDR3. The germline V and J ends were trimmed by 5 bases and 5 bases, with 12 bases remaining between them. Germline V gives CDR1 LNHDA, CDR2 SQIVND (reference sequence). CDR3 sequence reads: CASSLALGTEAFF. The CDR3, as DNA: TGTGCCAGTAGTTTAGCCTTGGGGACTGAAGCTTTCTTT.

The chain combines TRBV29-1 with TRBJ2-7; D is uncertain. There are 14 residues in the CDR3. The germline V gene encodes CDR1 SQVTM and CDR2 ANQGSEA. Trimming removed 1 base at V and 5 bases at J, with 15 bases between. This CDR3 reads CSVEALGQGDEQYF. For the CDR3, the DNA is TGCAGCGTTGAAGCCCTAGGCCAAGGCGACGAGCAGTACTTC.

The chain employs TRBV6-5 and TRBJ2-1; 12 bases match TRBD2. Germline-derived CDR1 and CDR2 are MNHEY and SVGAGI. Unmatched junction bases numbered 6, after V lost 6 bases and J lost 6 bases. This CDR3 has 15 residues. CDR3 sequence reads: CASSLLAGGSNEQFF. The CDR3 DNA reads TGTGCCAGCAGCCTTCTAGCGGGGGGGTCCAATGAGCAGTTCTTC.

The chain employs TRBV6-6 and TRBJ2-7; D is unclear. V was cut by 3 bases and J by 4 bases, with 10 bases left in between. The CDR3 is 13 residues long. Germline V lookup: CDR1 MNHNY, CDR2 SVGAGI (reference sequence). The CDR3 DNA sequence: TGTGCCAGCAGTTATAACTACGGTTACGAGCAGTACTTC. It is translated as CASSYNYGYEQYF.

This clone occurred a few times. Other DNA sequences in this specimen translate into the identical CDR3. J is TRBJ1-5 and V is TRBV10-3, with D hard to call. The CDR3 runs 14 residues. Germline lookup yields CDR1 ENHRY and CDR2 SYGVKD. V gave up 2 bases and J gave up 0 bases, with 5 bases separating them. In DNA, the CDR3 is TGTGCCATCAGTGAGGGGGTTAGCAATCAGCCCCAGCATTTT. Translating gives CAISEGVSNQPQHF.

The rearrangement joins TRBV7-2 to TRBJ1-1; D is ambiguous. Looked up from germline, CDR1 is SGHTA and CDR2 is FQGNSA. The CDR3 runs 15 residues. The V end was cut by 1 base, the J end by 0 bases, with 9 bases between. CDR3 sequence reads: CASSLGFSLNTEAFF. Written as DNA, the CDR3 is TGTGCCAGCAGCTTAGGTTTCAGCCTGAACACTGAAGCTTTCTTT.

CDR3 in amino acids: CASGSSERGQWNIQYF. The CDR3 DNA is TGTGCCAGCGGTTCCTCAGAGAGGGGGCAATGGAACATTCAGTACTTC. The chain uses TRBV6-5 and TRBJ2-4; 7 positions match TRBD1. From germline, CDR1 is MNHEY and CDR2 SVGAGI. V lost 8 bases, J lost 7 bases, and 17 bases stayed unmatched. The length of the CDR3 is 16 residues.

CDR3 protein: CASSWGVTGRDGYTF. CDR3 bases: TGTGCCAGCAGCTGGGGGGTAACAGGGCGGGATGGCTACACCTTC. The V call is TRBV9, the J call TRBJ1-2; a weak D match, TRBD1 (6 bases). The CDR3 is 15 amino acids. V was pared by 4 bases and J by 6 bases, with 19 bases between. Germline CDR1 and CDR2: SGDLS and YYNGEE.

The chain has TRBV4-3 and TRBJ1-2, with D unclear. The CDR3 has 16 amino acids. Trimming pared 4 bases from V and 2 bases from J, leaving 17 bases between. CDR1 is LGHNA, CDR2 YSLEER, per germline. The CDR3 DNA sequence: TGCGCCAGCAGCCGCGAGAACTCCGTGGCGAACTATGGCTACACCTTC. Translated: CASSRENSVANYGYTF.

This clone is termed medium-sized (0.01 to 0.1%). The V gene is TRBV9, the J gene TRBJ2-7; the D gene is possibly TRBD1 (6 bases). Germline V gene sequence: CDR1 SGDLS, CDR2 YYNGEE. The CDR3 totals 14 residues. Trimming removed 0 bases at V and 5 bases at J, with 12 bases between. CDR3 residues: CASSVEGGVDEQYF. The CDR3 coding sequence is TGTGCCAGCAGCGTAGAAGGGGGAGTCGACGAGCAGTACTTC. Full variable domain (missing parts from reference TRBV9 and TRBJ2-7): DSGVTQTPKHLITATGQRVTLRCSPRSGDLSVYWYQQSLDQGLQFLIQYYNGEERAKGNILERFSAQQFPDLHSELNLSSLELGDSALYFCASSVEGGVDEQYFGPGTRLTVT.